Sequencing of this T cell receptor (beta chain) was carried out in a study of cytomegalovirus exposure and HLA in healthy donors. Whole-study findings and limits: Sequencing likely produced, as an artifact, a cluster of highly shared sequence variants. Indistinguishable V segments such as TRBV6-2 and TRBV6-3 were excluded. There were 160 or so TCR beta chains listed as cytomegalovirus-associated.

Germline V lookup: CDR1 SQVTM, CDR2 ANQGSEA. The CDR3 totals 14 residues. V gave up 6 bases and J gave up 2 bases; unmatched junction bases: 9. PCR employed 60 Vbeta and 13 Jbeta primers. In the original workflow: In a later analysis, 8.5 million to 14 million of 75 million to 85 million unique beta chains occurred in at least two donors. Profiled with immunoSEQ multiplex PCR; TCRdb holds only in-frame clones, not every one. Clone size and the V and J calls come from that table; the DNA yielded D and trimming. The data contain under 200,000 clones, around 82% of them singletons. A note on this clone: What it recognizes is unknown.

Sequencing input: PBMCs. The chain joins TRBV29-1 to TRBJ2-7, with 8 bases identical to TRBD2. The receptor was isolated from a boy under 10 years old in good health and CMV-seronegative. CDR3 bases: TGCAGCGTCCGCCGGGGGGGAGAGGCCTACGAGCAGTACTTC. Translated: CSVRRGGEAYEQYF.